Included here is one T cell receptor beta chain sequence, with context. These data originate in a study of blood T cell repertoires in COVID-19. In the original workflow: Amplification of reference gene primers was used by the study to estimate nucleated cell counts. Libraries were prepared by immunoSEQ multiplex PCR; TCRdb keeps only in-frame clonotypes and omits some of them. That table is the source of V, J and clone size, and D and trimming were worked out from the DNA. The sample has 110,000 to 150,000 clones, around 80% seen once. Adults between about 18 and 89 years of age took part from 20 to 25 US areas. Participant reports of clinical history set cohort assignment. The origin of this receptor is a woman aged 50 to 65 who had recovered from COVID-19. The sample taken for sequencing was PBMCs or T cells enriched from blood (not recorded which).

CDR3 sequence: CASSYSNGVWDEAFF. In DNA, the CDR3 is TGTGCCAGCAGTTACTCGAACGGGGTCTGGGATGAAGCTTTCTTT. V and J are TRBV6-5 and TRBJ1-1; no firm D call. Germline CDR1 MNHEY, CDR2 SVGAGI. The ends were cut back, 0 bases at V and 7 bases at J, with 15 bases in the middle. This CDR3 region has 15 residues.